This T cell receptor (beta chain) was captured by sequencing in a study of tumor-infiltrating lymphocytes in localized non-small cell lung cancer. General study results and limits: No link was found between tumor T-cell fraction and recurrence-free survival. Each assay used a separate piece of the same tissue. Higher tumor T cell infiltration than in uninvolved lung was supported by TCRbeta sequencing.

Only in-frame clones appear in the TCRdb table, and some are missing; sequencing was by immunoSEQ multiplex PCR. Among around 5,400 clones listed, 81% were seen once. Of note for this clone: Antigen: not known.

The sample taken for sequencing was lung tumor tissue. The receptor comes from a human donor with non-small cell lung cancer.

The CDR3 nucleotides are TGTGCCAGCTCACTTCCCGGTGGGGATGACAATGAGCAGTTCTTC. Its protein is CASSLPGGDDNEQFF. The rearrangement uses TRBV18 and TRBJ2-1; D is unresolved. The ends were cut back, 4 bases at V and 5 bases at J, with 15 bases in the middle. The CDR3 consists of 15 residues. Looked up from germline, CDR1 is KGHSH and CDR2 is LQKENI.